The clone carrying this T cell receptor beta chain was recorded at least ten times. Its antigen is as yet unknown. The germline V gene encodes CDR1 MNHEY and CDR2 SMNVEV (reference sequence). V shed 7 bases, J shed 9 bases, and the junction held 17 bases outside the gene matches. The CDR3 sequence is 15 residues long. Repertoires were generated with immunoSEQ multiplex PCR, while TCRdb's copy carries only in-frame clones and drops some. The sample gives 2,300 or so clones, none seen only once, and the top ten clones hold less than 25%. The data belong to a study of T cells after posttransplantation cyclophosphamide. Study conclusions and caveats: Later post-transplant blood repertoires were often dominated by donor CD8+ memory clones.

Busulfan-fludarabine conditioning, marrow transplant, and cyclophosphamide on days +3 and +4 were administered. This clonotype originated in a female patient over 55 who received an allogeneic stem cell transplant from an unrelated donor, was CMV-positive, and had acute GVHD only. A share of the T cells may be of graft donor origin. Sequenced here: PBMCs, sampled after an allogeneic stem cell transplant with post-transplant cyclophosphamide. V is TRBV27 and J is TRBJ1-2, with 7 bases lining up with TRBD1. The CDR3 DNA follows: TGTGCCAGCACCCCGAGGACAGGCGACCCCCGTAGCTACACCTTC. Translation gives CASTPRTGDPRSYTF.